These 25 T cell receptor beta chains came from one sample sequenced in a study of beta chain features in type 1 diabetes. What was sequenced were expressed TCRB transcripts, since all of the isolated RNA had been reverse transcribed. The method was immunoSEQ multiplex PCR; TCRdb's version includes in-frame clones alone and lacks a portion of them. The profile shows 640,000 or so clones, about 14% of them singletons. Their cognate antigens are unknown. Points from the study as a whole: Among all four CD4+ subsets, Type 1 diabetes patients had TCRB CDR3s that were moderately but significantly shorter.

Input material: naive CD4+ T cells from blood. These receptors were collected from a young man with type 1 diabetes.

The CDR3 sequence: CSARGQYEQYF. In DNA, the CDR3 is TGCAGTGCTAGAGGACAGTACGAGCAGTACTTC. The rearrangement uses TRBV20-1 and TRBJ2-7, with D possibly being TRBD1 (5 bases). The V gene lost 1 base and the J gene lost 4 bases, with 5 bases spanning the gap. This CDR3 is 11 amino acids long. Germline loops: CDR1 DFQATT, CDR2 SNEGSKA (reference sequence).

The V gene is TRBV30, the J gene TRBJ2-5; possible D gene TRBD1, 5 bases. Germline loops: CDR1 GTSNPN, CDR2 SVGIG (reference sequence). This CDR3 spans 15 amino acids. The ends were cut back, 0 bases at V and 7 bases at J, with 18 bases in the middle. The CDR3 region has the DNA TGTGCCTGGAGTGTAGGGAAGGGGCTTTTGGGGACCCAGTACTTC. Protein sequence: CAWSVGKGLLGTQYF.

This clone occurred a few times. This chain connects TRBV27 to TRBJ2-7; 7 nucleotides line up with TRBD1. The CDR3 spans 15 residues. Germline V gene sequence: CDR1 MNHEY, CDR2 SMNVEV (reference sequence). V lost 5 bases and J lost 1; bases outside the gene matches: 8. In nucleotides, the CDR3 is TGTGCCAGCAGTCGACTCGGGACAGCTTCCTACGAGCAGTACTTC. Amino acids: CASSRLGTASYEQYF.

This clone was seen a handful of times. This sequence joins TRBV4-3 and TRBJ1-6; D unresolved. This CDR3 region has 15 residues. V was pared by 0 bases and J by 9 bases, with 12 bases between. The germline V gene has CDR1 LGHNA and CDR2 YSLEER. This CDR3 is CASSQDPLGGSPLHF. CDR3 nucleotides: TGCGCCAGCAGCCAAGACCCCCTGGGAGGTTCACCCCTCCACTTT.

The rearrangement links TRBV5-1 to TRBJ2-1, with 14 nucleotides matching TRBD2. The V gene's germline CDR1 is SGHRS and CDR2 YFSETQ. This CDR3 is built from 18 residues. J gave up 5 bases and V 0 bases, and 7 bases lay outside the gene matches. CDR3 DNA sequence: TGCGCCAGCAGCTTGGGTGGACTAGCGGGAGGAGTCGACAATGAGCAGTTCTTC. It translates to CASSLGGLAGGVDNEQFF.

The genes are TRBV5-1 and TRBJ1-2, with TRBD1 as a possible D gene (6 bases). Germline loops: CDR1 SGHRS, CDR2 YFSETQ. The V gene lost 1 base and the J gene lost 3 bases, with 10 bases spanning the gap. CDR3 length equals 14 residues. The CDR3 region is CASSLTGYDYGYTF. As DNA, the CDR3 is TGCGCCAGCAGCTTGACAGGGTACGACTATGGCTACACCTTC.

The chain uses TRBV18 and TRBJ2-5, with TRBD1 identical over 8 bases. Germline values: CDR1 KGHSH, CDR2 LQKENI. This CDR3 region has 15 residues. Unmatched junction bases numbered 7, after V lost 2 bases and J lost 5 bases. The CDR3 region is CASSPIPGGAETQYF. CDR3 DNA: TGTGCCAGCTCACCAATCCCAGGGGGCGCCGAGACCCAGTACTTC.

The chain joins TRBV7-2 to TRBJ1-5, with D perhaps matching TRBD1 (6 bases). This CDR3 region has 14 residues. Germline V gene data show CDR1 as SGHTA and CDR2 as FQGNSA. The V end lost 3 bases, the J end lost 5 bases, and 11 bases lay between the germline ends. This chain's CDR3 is CASSLLPGDQPQHF. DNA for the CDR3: TGTGCCAGCAGCTTGTTGCCAGGGGATCAGCCCCAGCATTTT.

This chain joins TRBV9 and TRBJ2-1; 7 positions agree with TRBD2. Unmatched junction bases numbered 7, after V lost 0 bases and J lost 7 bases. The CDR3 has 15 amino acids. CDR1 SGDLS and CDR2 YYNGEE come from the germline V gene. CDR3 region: CASSVVPDGGNEQFF. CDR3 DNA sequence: TGTGCCAGCAGCGTAGTTCCCGACGGGGGGAATGAGCAGTTCTTC. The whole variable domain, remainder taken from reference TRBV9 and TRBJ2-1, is DSGVTQTPKHLITATGQRVTLRCSPRSGDLSVYWYQQSLDQGLQFLIQYYNGEERAKGNILERFSAQQFPDLHSELNLSSLELGDSALYFCASSVVPDGGNEQFFGPGTRLTVL.

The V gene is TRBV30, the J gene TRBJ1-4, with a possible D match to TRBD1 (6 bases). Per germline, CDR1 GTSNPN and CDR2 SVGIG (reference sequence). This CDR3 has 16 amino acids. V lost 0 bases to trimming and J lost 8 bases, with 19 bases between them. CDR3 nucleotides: TGTGCCTGGAGTGTCGGGGGGGCACTACCCAGAGAAAAACTGTTTTTT. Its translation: CAWSVGGALPREKLFF.

The CDR3 DNA is TGTGCCAGCAGACCTCTAGCGGGAGGGAGAAATACGCAGTATTTT. Amino acids: CASRPLAGGRNTQYF. The rearrangement joins TRBV6-5 to TRBJ2-3; 12 nucleotides align to TRBD2. CDR3 length equals 15 residues. Germline CDR1 is MNHEY and CDR2 is SVGAGI. The V segment lost 6 bases and the J segment 7 bases; nucleotides outside the gene matches: 8.

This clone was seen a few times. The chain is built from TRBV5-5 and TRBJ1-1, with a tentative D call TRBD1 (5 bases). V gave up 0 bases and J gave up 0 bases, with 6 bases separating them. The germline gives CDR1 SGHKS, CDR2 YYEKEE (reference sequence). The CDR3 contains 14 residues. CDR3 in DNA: TGTGCCAGCAGCTTGGAACAGGTGAACACTGAAGCTTTCTTT. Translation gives CASSLEQVNTEAFF.

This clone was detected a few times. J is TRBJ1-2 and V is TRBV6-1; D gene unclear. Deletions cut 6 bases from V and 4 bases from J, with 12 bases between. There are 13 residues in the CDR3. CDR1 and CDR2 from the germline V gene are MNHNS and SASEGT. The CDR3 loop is CASSTQDRYGYTF. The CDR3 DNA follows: TGTGCCAGCAGCACGCAGGACCGCTATGGCTACACCTTC.

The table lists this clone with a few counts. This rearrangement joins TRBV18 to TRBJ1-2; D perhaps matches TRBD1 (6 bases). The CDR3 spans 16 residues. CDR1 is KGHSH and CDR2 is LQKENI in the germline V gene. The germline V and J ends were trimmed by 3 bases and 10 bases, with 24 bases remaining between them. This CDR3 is CASSPSALAGEVVYTF. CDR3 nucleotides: TGTGCCAGCTCACCTTCCGCACTGGCAGGGGAAGTAGTCTACACCTTC.

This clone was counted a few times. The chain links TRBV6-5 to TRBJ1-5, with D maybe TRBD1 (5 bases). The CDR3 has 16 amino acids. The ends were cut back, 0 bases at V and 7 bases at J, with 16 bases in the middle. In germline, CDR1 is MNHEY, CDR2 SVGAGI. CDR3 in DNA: TGTGCCAGCAGTTACTCGGCAGCAGGGTTGGGGCAGCCCCAGCATTTT. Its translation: CASSYSAAGLGQPQHF.

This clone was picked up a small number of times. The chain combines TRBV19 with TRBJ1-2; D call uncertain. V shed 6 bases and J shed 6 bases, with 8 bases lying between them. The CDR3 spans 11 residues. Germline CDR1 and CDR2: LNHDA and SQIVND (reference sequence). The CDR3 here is CASRSTNGYTF. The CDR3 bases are TGTGCCAGTAGATCTACGAATGGCTACACCTTC.

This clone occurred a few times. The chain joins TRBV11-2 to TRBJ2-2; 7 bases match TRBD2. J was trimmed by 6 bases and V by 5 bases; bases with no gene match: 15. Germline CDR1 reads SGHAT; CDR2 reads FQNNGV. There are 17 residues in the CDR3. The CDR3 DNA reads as TGTGCCAGCAGCAAATTTAGGCGGGAGTATGGATCCGGGGAGCTGTTTTTT. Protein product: CASSKFRREYGSGELFF.

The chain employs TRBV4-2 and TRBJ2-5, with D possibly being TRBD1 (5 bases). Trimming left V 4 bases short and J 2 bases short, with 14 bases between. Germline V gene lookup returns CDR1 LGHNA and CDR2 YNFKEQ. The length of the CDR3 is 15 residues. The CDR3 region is CASSPLTGGQETQYF. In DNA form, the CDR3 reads TGTGCCAGCAGCCCGCTCACAGGTGGGCAAGAGACCCAGTACTTC.

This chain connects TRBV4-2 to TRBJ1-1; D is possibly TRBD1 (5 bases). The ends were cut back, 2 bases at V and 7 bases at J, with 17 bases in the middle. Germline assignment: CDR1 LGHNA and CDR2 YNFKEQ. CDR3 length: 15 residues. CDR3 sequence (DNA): TGTGCCAGCAGCCAAACCCGCTGGGGGGGGGATGAAGCTTTCTTT. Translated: CASSQTRWGGDEAFF.

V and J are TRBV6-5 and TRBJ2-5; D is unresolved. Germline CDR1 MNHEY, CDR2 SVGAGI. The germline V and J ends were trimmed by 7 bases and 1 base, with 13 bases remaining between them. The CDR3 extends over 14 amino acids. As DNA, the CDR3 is TGTGCCAGCAACCAAGGACGGGCCCAAGAGACCCAGTACTTC. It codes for CASNQGRAQETQYF.

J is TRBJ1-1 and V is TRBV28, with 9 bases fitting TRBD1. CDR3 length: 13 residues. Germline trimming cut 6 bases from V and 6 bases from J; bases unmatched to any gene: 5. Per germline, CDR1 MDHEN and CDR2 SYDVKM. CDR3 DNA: TGTGCCAGCAGCTCGGGACAGGGAGCTGAAGCTTTCTTT. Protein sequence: CASSSGQGAEAFF.

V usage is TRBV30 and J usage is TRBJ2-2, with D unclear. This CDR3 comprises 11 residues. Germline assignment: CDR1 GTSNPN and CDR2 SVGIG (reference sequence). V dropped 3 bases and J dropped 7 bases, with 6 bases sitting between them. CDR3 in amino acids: CAWREIGELFF. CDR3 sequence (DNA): TGTGCCTGGAGGGAGATCGGGGAGCTGTTTTTT.

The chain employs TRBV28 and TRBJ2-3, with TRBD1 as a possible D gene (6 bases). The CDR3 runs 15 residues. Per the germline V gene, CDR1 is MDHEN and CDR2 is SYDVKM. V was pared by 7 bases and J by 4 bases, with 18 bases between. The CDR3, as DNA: TGTGCCAGCATCCATTCGCCAGGGGTACCAGATACGCAGTATTTT. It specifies CASIHSPGVPDTQYF.

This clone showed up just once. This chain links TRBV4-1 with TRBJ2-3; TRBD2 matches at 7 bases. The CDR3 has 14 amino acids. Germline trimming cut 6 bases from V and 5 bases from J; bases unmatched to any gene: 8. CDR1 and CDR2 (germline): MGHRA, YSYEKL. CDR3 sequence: CASSAGDGGDTQYF. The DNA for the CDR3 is TGCGCCAGCAGTGCGGGGGACGGGGGAGATACGCAGTATTTT.

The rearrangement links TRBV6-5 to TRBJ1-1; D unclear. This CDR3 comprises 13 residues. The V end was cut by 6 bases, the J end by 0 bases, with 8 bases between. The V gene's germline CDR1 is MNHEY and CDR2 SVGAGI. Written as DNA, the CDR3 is TGTGCCAGCAGCTGGACTATGAACACTGAAGCTTTCTTT. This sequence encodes CASSWTMNTEAFF.